The text below deals with one TCR beta chain. These data belong to a study of blood T cell repertoires in COVID-19. Across the whole study: Spain, Italy and the United States supplied samples that represented acute and convalescent COVID-19.

V lost 4 bases and J 5 bases, leaving 14 bases between the germline ends. This CDR3 comprises 15 residues. CDR1 SGHTA and CDR2 FQGNSA come from the germline V gene. Cohort allocation depended upon clinical history that participants reported. Original processing notes: How many nucleated cells were present was estimated from reference gene primer amplification. Clones were sequenced by immunoSEQ multiplex PCR, and TCRdb holds only the in-frame ones, with some missing. The DNA gave D and trimming, while V, J and clone size come from that table. Of roughly 140,000 clones listed, around four fifths are singletons.

This TCR derives from a man in his forties or fifties who had recovered from COVID-19. The specimen was PBMCs or T cells enriched from blood (not recorded which). This chain links TRBV7-2 with TRBJ1-4, with D perhaps TRBD1 (6 bases). The CDR3 loop is CASSSTGTNNEKLFF. The CDR3 region has the DNA TGTGCCAGCAGCTCAACCGGGACAAACAATGAAAAACTGTTTTTT.